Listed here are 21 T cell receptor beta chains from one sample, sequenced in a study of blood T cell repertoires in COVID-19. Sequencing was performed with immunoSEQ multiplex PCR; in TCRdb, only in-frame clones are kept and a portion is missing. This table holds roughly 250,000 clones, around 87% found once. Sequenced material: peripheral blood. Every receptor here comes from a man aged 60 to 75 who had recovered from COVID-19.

The CDR3 DNA reads TGTGCCAGCAGCCCGACAACCTCCCTGGGGGACAGGGTCCAGTACTTC. It translates to CASSPTTSLGDRVQYF. The rearrangement links TRBV7-9 to TRBJ2-5; 9 bases map to TRBD1. V was pared by 5 bases and J by 10 bases, with 17 bases of the junction left unmatched. Germline V gene lookup returns CDR1 SEHNR and CDR2 FQNEAQ (reference sequence). The CDR3 is 16 residues long.

The CDR3 here is CASSPGTKYNEQFF. CDR3 coding DNA: TGTGCCAGCAGTCCGGGGACAAAATACAATGAGCAGTTCTTC. The chain combines TRBV27 with TRBJ2-1; tentative D call: TRBD1 (6 bases). CDR3 length equals 14 residues. Germline lookup yields CDR1 MNHEY and CDR2 SMNVEV (reference sequence). V gave up 5 bases and J gave up 4 bases, with 12 bases separating them.

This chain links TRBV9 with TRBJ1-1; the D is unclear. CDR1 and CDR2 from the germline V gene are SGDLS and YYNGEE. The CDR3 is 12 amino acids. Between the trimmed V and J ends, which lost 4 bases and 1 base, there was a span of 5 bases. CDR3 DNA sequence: TGTGCCAGCAGCAACGGGAACACTGAAGCTTTCTTT. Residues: CASSNGNTEAFF.

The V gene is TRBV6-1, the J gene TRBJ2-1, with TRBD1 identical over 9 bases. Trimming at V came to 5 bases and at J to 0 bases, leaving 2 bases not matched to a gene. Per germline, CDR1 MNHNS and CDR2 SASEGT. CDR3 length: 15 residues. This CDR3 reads CASSKDRGSYNEQFF. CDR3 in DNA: TGTGCCAGCAGTAAGGACAGGGGCTCCTACAATGAGCAGTTCTTC.

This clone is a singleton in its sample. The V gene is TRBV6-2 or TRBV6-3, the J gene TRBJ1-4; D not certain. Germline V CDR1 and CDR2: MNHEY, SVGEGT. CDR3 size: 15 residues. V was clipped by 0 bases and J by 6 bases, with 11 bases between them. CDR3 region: CASSYSRNGDEKLFF. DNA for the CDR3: TGTGCCAGCAGTTACTCTAGGAATGGAGATGAAAAACTGTTTTTT.

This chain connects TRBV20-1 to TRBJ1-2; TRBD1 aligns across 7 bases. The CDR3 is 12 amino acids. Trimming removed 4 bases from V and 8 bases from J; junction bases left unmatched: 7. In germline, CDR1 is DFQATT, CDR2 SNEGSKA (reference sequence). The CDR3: CSANDRVRGYTF. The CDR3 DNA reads TGCAGTGCTAATGACAGGGTTCGGGGCTACACCTTC.

CDR3 DNA: TGTGCCAGCAGCCCCTGGGGGGGGACGGTGAACACCGGGGAGCTGTTTTTT. As protein: CASSPWGGTVNTGELFF. The chain couples TRBV7-9 to TRBJ2-2; TRBD2 agrees at 7 bases. CDR3 length: 17 residues. The germline gives CDR1 SEHNR, CDR2 FQNEAQ (reference sequence). Trimming removed 5 bases from V and 1 base from J; junction bases left unmatched: 10.

CDR3 in DNA: TGTGCCAGCAGGCCTAGCGGGGGAAACCCCTACGAGCAGTACTTC. It codes for CASRPSGGNPYEQYF. V is TRBV2 and J is TRBJ2-7; 10 bases match TRBD2. Germline V gene data show CDR1 as SNHLY and CDR2 as FYNNEI. The CDR3 length is 15 residues. With 6 bases clipped from V and 2 bases from J, the junction kept 7 bases outside the gene matches.

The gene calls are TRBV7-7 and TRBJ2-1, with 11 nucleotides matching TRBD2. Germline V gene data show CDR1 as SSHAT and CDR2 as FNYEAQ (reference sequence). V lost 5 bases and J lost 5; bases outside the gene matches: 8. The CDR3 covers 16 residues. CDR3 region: CASSPQLAGVDNEQFF. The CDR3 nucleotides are TGTGCCAGCAGCCCGCAACTAGCGGGGGTAGACAATGAGCAGTTCTTC.

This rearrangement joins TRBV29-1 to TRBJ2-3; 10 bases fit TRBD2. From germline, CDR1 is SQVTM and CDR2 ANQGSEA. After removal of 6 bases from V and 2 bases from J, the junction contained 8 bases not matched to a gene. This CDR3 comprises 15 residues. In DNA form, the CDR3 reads TGCAGCGTGAAACCTAGCGGGGGAAACACAGATACGCAGTATTTT. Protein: CSVKPSGGNTDTQYF.

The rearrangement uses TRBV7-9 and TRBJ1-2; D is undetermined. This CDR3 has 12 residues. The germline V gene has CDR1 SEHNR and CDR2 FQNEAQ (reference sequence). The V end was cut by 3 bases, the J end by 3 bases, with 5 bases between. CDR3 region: CASSFGYYGYTF. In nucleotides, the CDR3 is TGTGCCAGCAGCTTTGGCTACTATGGCTACACCTTC.

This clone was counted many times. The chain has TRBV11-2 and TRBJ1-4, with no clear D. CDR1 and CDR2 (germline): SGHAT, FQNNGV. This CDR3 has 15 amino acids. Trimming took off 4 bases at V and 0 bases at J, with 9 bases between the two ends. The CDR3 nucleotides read TGTGCCAGCAGCTCACTGAAAACAACTAATGAAAAACTGTTTTTT. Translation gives CASSSLKTTNEKLFF. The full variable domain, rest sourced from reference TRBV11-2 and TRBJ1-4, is EAGVAQSPRYKIIEKRQSVAFWCNPISGHATLYWYQQILGQGPKLLIQFQNNGVVDDSQLPKDRFSAERLKGVDSTLKIQPAKLEDSAVYLCASSSLKTTNEKLFFGSGTQLSVL.

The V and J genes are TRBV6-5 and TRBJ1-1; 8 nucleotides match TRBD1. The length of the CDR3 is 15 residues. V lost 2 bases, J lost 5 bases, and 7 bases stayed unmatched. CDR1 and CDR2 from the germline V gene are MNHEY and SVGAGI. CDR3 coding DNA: TGTGCCAGCAGTTACCACAGGGGGGGAAAAACTGAAGCTTTCTTT. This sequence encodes CASSYHRGGKTEAFF.

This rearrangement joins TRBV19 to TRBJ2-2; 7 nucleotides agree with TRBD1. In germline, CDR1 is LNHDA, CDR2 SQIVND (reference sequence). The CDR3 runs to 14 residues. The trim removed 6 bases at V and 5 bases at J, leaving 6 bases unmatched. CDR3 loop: CASRTGFGTGELFF. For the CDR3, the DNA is TGTGCCAGTAGGACAGGGTTTGGAACCGGGGAGCTGTTTTTT. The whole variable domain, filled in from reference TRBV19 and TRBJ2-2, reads DGGITQSPKYLFRKEGQNVTLSCEQNLNHDAMYWYRQDPGQGLRLIYYSQIVNDFQKGDIAEGYSVSREKKESFPLTVTSAQKNPTAFYLCASRTGFGTGELFFGEGSRLTVL.

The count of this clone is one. This CDR3 reads CASRPGMSPLHF. The CDR3 bases are TGTGCCAGCAGACCAGGAATGTCACCCCTCCACTTT. The chain is built from TRBV28 and TRBJ1-6; no reliable D call. Trimming removed 6 bases from V and 10 bases from J, with 10 bases in between. The CDR3 is made up of 12 amino acids. The V gene's germline CDR1 is MDHEN and CDR2 SYDVKM. Full variable domain (rest looked up from reference TRBV28 and TRBJ1-6): DVKVTQSSRYLVKRTGEKVFLECVQDMDHENMFWYRQDPGLGLRLIYFSYDVKMKEKGDIPEGYSVSREKKERFSLILESASTNQTSMYLCASRPGMSPLHFGNGTRLTVT.

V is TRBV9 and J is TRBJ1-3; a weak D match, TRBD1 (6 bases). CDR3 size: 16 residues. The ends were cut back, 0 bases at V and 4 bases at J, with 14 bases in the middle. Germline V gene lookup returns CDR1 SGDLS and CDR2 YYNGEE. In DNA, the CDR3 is TGTGCCAGCAGCGTAGGAGGGGGTGCTTCAGGAAACACCATATATTTT. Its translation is CASSVGGGASGNTIYF.

The CDR3 DNA follows: TGTGCCTGGAGGGGGAGGCTTAGCACAGATACGCAGTATTTT. Its protein is CAWRGRLSTDTQYF. The chain has TRBV30 and TRBJ2-3; weak D call: TRBD2 (6 bases). CDR1 is GTSNPN, CDR2 SVGIG, per germline (reference sequence). There are 14 residues in the CDR3. V gave up 3 bases and J gave up 0 bases, with 10 bases separating them.

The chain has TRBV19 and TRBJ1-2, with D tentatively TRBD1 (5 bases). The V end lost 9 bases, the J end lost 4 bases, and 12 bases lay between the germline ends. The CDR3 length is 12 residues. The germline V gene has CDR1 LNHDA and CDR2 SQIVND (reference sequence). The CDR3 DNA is TGTGCCAGCGGACCCGGGGGCTATGGCTACACCTTC. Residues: CASGPGGYGYTF.

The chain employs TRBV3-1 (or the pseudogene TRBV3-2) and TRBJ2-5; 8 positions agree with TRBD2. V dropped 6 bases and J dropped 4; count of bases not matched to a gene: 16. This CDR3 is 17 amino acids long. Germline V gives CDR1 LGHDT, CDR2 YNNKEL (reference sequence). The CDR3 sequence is CASRSGTRNLRIETQYF. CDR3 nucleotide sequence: TGTGCCAGCAGGTCGGGGACTAGAAACCTCAGGATAGAGACCCAGTACTTC.

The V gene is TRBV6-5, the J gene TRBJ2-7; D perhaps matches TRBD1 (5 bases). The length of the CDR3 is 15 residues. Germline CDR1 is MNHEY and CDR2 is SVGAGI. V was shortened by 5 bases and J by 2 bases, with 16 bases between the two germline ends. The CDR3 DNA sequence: TGTGCCAGCAGTAGACAGCTCACGCGTCCCTACGAGCAGTACTTC. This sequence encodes CASSRQLTRPYEQYF.

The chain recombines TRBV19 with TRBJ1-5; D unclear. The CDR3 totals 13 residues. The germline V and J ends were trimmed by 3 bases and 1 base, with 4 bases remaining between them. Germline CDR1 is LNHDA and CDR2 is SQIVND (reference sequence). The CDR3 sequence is CASSIKSNQPQHF. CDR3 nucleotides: TGTGCCAGTAGTATTAAAAGCAATCAGCCCCAGCATTTT.